A single sample is the source of the 31 T cell receptor beta chains below, sequenced in a study of blood T cell repertoires in COVID-19 (dated by TCRdb to the early 2020s). Library preparation was by the immunoSEQ multiplex PCR assay. The table comes from immuneACCESS by way of TCRdb, which keeps in-frame sequences with V and J called. Part of the clones is missing from these tables; in studies checked, under half for an unresolved V gene and the rest for unknown reasons. The sample table shows about 310,000 clones, and over 75% are seen once. The ten largest clones represent 9.5% of the sample. The source material was PBMCs or T cells enriched from blood (not recorded which). Receptors originate from a woman aged 40 to 50 who had recovered from COVID-19.

This chain joins TRBV15 and TRBJ1-3, with D unclear. The V gene lost 0 bases and the J gene lost 2 bases, with 8 bases spanning the gap. CDR3 length equals 15 residues. Germline CDR1 is LNHNV and CDR2 is YYDKDF (reference sequence). CDR3 nucleotide sequence: TGTGCCACCAGCAGAGATGTGGCTGCTGGAAACACCATATATTTT. Encoded protein: CATSRDVAAGNTIYF.

V and J are TRBV29-1 and TRBJ1-1, with D possibly TRBD1 on 6 matching bases. V dropped 7 bases and J dropped 6 bases, with 18 bases sitting between them. This CDR3 comprises 13 residues. From germline, CDR1 is SQVTM and CDR2 ANQGSEA. For the CDR3, the DNA is TGCAGCGGCGGCGGGGGGCGAAACGCTGAAGCTTTCTTT. Its translation: CSGGGGRNAEAFF.

This clone was observed at least ten times. The J gene is TRBJ2-7, the V gene TRBV5-1, with 11 positions matching TRBD2. Looked up from germline, CDR1 is SGHRS and CDR2 is YFSETQ. The CDR3 is made up of 17 amino acids. The junction had 13 bases not matched to a gene; V was cut back by 3 bases and J by 5 bases. The CDR3 nucleotides read TGCGCCAGCAGCTCAGGACTAGCGGGTACCTCCATTGACGAGCAGTACTTC. Translation gives CASSSGLAGTSIDEQYF.

This clone was recorded once. The rearrangement links TRBV28 to TRBJ1-5, with D uncertain. There are 11 residues in the CDR3. CDR1 and CDR2 (germline): MDHEN, SYDVKM. V was cut by 6 bases and J by 5 bases, with 5 bases left in between. Here the CDR3 reads CASSHYQPQHF. CDR3 bases: TGTGCCAGCAGCCATTATCAGCCCCAGCATTTT.

V is TRBV9 and J is TRBJ1-2, with a possible D match to TRBD1 (5 bases). This CDR3 has 13 amino acids. V was trimmed by 0 bases and J by 8 bases, leaving 11 bases between them. CDR1 and CDR2 from the germline V gene are SGDLS and YYNGEE. DNA for the CDR3: TGTGCCAGCAGCGTAGGGAGGGCAGGGGGCTACACCTTC. Translation gives CASSVGRAGGYTF.

J is TRBJ2-7 and V is TRBV5-1, with 9 bases that match TRBD1. This CDR3 spans 15 amino acids. The germline gives CDR1 SGHRS, CDR2 YFSETQ. With V trimmed by 2 bases and J by 2 bases, 5 bases remained unmatched. The CDR3 loop reads CASSLSGTGTYEQYF. The CDR3 DNA reads TGCGCCAGCAGCTTATCCGGGACAGGGACCTACGAGCAGTACTTC.

The chain uses TRBV4-3 and TRBJ2-7, with D perhaps TRBD2 (5 bases). Between the trimmed V and J ends, which lost 0 bases and 7 bases, there was a span of 13 bases. The CDR3 covers 14 residues. Germline CDR1 LGHNA, CDR2 YSLEER. The CDR3: CASSQDRRTHEQYF. DNA for the CDR3: TGCGCCAGCAGCCAAGATCGGAGGACTCATGAGCAGTACTTC.

The rearrangement joins TRBV19 to TRBJ1-2; 9 bases fit TRBD1. The CDR3 consists of 15 residues. Germline CDR1 is LNHDA and CDR2 is SQIVND (reference sequence). V was pared by 5 bases and J by 4 bases, with 8 bases of the junction left unmatched. This CDR3 is CASSLLQGARYGYTF. For the CDR3, the DNA is TGTGCCAGTAGTCTTTTACAGGGGGCGCGCTATGGCTACACCTTC. The whole variable domain, remainder taken from reference TRBV19 and TRBJ1-2, is DGGITQSPKYLFRKEGQNVTLSCEQNLNHDAMYWYRQDPGQGLRLIYYSQIVNDFQKGDIAEGYSVSREKKESFPLTVTSAQKNPTAFYLCASSLLQGARYGYTFGSGTRLTVV.

The chain employs TRBV24-1 and TRBJ2-1, with 7 bases fitting TRBD2. The CDR3 runs 15 residues. Unmatched junction bases numbered 4, after V lost 1 base and J lost 5 bases. Germline assignment: CDR1 KGHDR and CDR2 SFDVKD. The CDR3 region has the DNA TGTGCCACCAGTGATTTAGGTGCGGGAGACAATGAGCAGTTCTTC. Protein: CATSDLGAGDNEQFF.

This rearrangement joins TRBV28 to TRBJ1-2, with TRBD1 matching over 7 bases. This CDR3 is 15 amino acids long. CDR1 is MDHEN, CDR2 SYDVKM, per germline. With V trimmed by 6 bases and J by 8 bases, 15 bases remained unmatched. The chain's CDR3 is CASRPRREGASGYTF. In DNA form, the CDR3 reads TGTGCCAGCAGACCCCGGCGAGAGGGGGCGTCGGGCTACACCTTC.

The chain recombines TRBV24-1 with TRBJ2-7; TRBD1 is a possible D gene (6 bases). Trimming took 4 bases from V and 1 from J, leaving 13 bases between them. The germline CDR1 and CDR2 sequences are KGHDR and SFDVKD. CDR3 size: 15 residues. The chain's CDR3 is CATSESGTRSYEQYF. DNA of the CDR3: TGTGCCACCAGTGAATCCGGGACAAGATCCTACGAGCAGTACTTC.

The gene calls are TRBV19 and TRBJ1-2; D unclear. Germline CDR1 reads LNHDA; CDR2 reads SQIVND (reference sequence). The ends were cut back, 3 bases at V and 6 bases at J, with 5 bases in the middle. The CDR3 runs 11 residues. The CDR3 loop reads CASSMRDGYTF. Here the CDR3 DNA reads TGTGCCAGTAGTATGCGGGATGGCTACACCTTC.

The rearrangement links TRBV28 to TRBJ2-6; TRBD1 matches 9 bases. CDR1 MDHEN and CDR2 SYDVKM come from the germline V gene. The CDR3 is made up of 19 amino acids. V lost 4 bases to trimming and J lost 1 base; unmatched junction nucleotides: 11. The CDR3: CASSSLPGQGLSGANVLTF. CDR3 DNA: TGTGCCAGCAGTTCACTACCGGGACAGGGCTTGTCTGGGGCCAACGTCCTGACTTTC.

V is TRBV7-6 and J is TRBJ2-2; D gene uncertain. V was cut by 5 bases and J by 2 bases, with 18 bases left in between. CDR3 length: 17 amino acids. CDR1 is SGHVS, CDR2 FNYEAQ, per germline. As DNA, the CDR3 is TGTGCCAGCAGCCGAATCCCGCGAGGCAGCAACACCGGGGAGCTGTTTTTT. As protein: CASSRIPRGSNTGELFF.

The chain employs TRBV6-2 or TRBV6-3 and TRBJ2-7; 11 bases agree with TRBD2. This CDR3 has 14 amino acids. Germline CDR1 MNHEY, CDR2 SVGEGT. The ends lost 6 bases at V and 7 bases at J; junction bases unmatched: 8. CDR3 loop: CASSLAGGPGEQYF. The CDR3 coding sequence is TGTGCCAGCAGCTTAGCGGGAGGGCCGGGGGAGCAGTACTTC.

The CDR3 loop is CARTPGSIGAFF. Here the CDR3 DNA reads TGTGCCAGGACTCCGGGGTCAATCGGAGCTTTCTTT. J is TRBJ1-1 and V is TRBV21-1. TRBV21-1 counts as a pseudogene. CDR3 size: 12 residues.

The chain is built from TRBV27 and TRBJ2-1; no firm D call. Germline values: CDR1 MNHEY, CDR2 SMNVEV (reference sequence). Trimming removed 2 bases at V and 6 bases at J, with 8 bases between. This CDR3 is built from 13 residues. The CDR3 DNA follows: TGTGCCAGCAGTTTAGGTCACGGCAATGAGCAGTTCTTC. This codes for CASSLGHGNEQFF.

The V and J genes are TRBV18 and TRBJ1-3, with TRBD1 as a possible D gene (5 bases). Trimming left V 4 bases short and J 0 bases short, with 22 bases between. Germline assignment: CDR1 KGHSH and CDR2 LQKENI. The CDR3 runs to 19 residues. CDR3 protein: CASSLSGTPGGSSGNTIYF. CDR3 bases: TGTGCCAGCTCACTTTCCGGGACCCCCGGCGGGAGCTCTGGAAACACCATATATTTT.

This clone was recorded only once. The chain has TRBV11-3 and TRBJ2-4, with D uncertain. The CDR3 length is 13 residues. V was cut by 4 bases and J by 5 bases, with 9 bases left in between. Germline V gene data show CDR1 as SGHNT and CDR2 as YENEEA. As DNA, the CDR3 is TGTGCCAGCAGCTCCGCTAAAGAAAACATTCAGTACTTC. Encoded protein: CASSSAKENIQYF.

This clone was recorded once. The gene calls are TRBV19 and TRBJ2-2; no definite D call. The CDR3 totals 15 residues. The V gene's germline CDR1 is LNHDA and CDR2 SQIVND (reference sequence). The V end was cut by 6 bases, the J end by 0 bases, with 11 bases between. CDR3 residues: CASRRWLANTGELFF. CDR3 bases: TGTGCCAGTAGGCGGTGGCTCGCGAACACCGGGGAGCTGTTTTTT.

V usage is TRBV7-9 and J usage is TRBJ1-2; D gene unclear. Germline-derived CDR1 and CDR2 are SEHNR and FQNEAQ (reference sequence). The CDR3 totals 15 residues. The V and J ends lost 5 bases and 0 bases respectively, with 13 bases between them. CDR3 residues: CASSPKTGTNYGYTF. As DNA, the CDR3 is TGTGCCAGCAGCCCCAAGACTGGTACTAACTATGGCTACACCTTC.

This chain connects TRBV30 to TRBJ1-4, with a weak D call TRBD1 (5 bases). The germline V gene has CDR1 GTSNPN and CDR2 SVGIG (reference sequence). V lost 0 bases and J 1 base, leaving 9 bases between the germline ends. The CDR3 length is 15 residues. The CDR3 sequence is CAWSVRGETNEKLFF. The CDR3 DNA reads as TGTGCCTGGAGTGTACGGGGGGAAACTAATGAAAAACTGTTTTTT. Full variable domain (rest looked up from reference TRBV30 and TRBJ1-4): SQTIHQWPATLVQPVGSPLSLECTVEGTSNPNLYWYRQAAGRGLQLLFYSVGIGQISSEVPQNLSASRPQDRQFILSSKKLLLSDSGFYLCAWSVRGETNEKLFFGSGTQLSVL.

The CDR3 bases are TGTGCCAGCAGTTACTCTCTAGCGGGAGGGCCCTACGAGCAGTACTTC. Translation gives CASSYSLAGGPYEQYF. The gene calls are TRBV6-5 and TRBJ2-7; 12 bases map to TRBD2. CDR3 length: 16 amino acids. CDR1 and CDR2 (germline): MNHEY, SVGAGI. With 0 bases clipped from V and 2 bases from J, the junction kept 2 bases outside the gene matches.

The gene calls are TRBV11-3 and TRBJ2-1; 8 bases are shared with TRBD1. Germline lookup yields CDR1 SGHNT and CDR2 YENEEA. V shed 5 bases, J shed 3 bases, and the junction held 3 bases outside the gene matches. The CDR3 has 14 amino acids. CDR3 nucleotide sequence: TGTGCCAGCAGCGGCGGGACAGGCTACAATGAGCAGTTCTTC. It codes for CASSGGTGYNEQFF.

The chain recombines TRBV10-2 with TRBJ1-6; D may be TRBD1 (6 bases). Per the germline V gene, CDR1 is WSHSY and CDR2 is SAAADI. Trimming stripped 2 bases from V and 7 bases from J, with 6 bases between. The CDR3 runs to 13 residues. In nucleotides, the CDR3 is TGCGCCAGCAGTGAGGGACAGAATTCACCCCTCCACTTT. Translation gives CASSEGQNSPLHF.

The rearrangement uses TRBV3-1 (or the pseudogene TRBV3-2) and TRBJ1-5, with TRBD1 as a possible D gene (5 bases). The CDR3 is 16 residues long. V was clipped by 3 bases and J by 1 base, with 13 bases between them. From germline, CDR1 is LGHDT and CDR2 YNNKEL (reference sequence). This CDR3 is CASSHSAHRSNQPQHF. DNA of the CDR3: TGTGCCAGCAGCCATTCAGCGCACAGGAGCAATCAGCCCCAGCATTTT.

The chain links TRBV4-3 to TRBJ1-1, with D unresolved. From germline, CDR1 is LGHNA and CDR2 YSLEER. V was trimmed by 5 bases and J by 1 base, leaving 8 bases between them. This CDR3 comprises 13 residues. The CDR3 region has the DNA TGCGCCAGCAGCTACAGTAAGAACACTGAAGCTTTCTTT. Translation: CASSYSKNTEAFF.

The rearrangement uses TRBV4-3 and TRBJ2-1, with 10 bases that match TRBD2. Germline assignment: CDR1 LGHNA and CDR2 YSLEER. The ends lost 4 bases at V and 2 bases at J; junction bases unmatched: 8. The CDR3 covers 17 residues. CDR3 loop: CASSLGWTSGTYNEQFF. Here the CDR3 DNA reads TGCGCCAGCAGCCTAGGCTGGACTAGCGGAACCTACAATGAGCAGTTCTTC.

The CDR3 loop reads CASELIGGNEQFF. For the CDR3, the DNA is TGTGCCAGCGAGCTTATAGGGGGCAATGAGCAGTTCTTC. This chain connects TRBV7-6 to TRBJ2-1, with D maybe TRBD1 (6 bases). This CDR3 comprises 13 residues. Germline V gene sequence: CDR1 SGHVS, CDR2 FNYEAQ. Trimming took off 8 bases at V and 6 bases at J, with 14 bases between the two ends. Filled out from reference TRBV7-6 and TRBJ2-1, the complete variable domain reads GAGVSQSPRYKVTKRGQDVALRCDPISGHVSLYWYRQALGQGPEFLTYFNYEAQQDKSGLPNDRFSAERPEGSISTLTIQRTEQRDSAMYRCASELIGGNEQFFGPGTRLTVL.

V gene TRBV13 combines with J gene TRBJ2-3; D ambiguous. This CDR3 is 13 amino acids long. Germline CDR1 and CDR2: PRHDT and FYEKMQ (reference sequence). With 4 bases removed from V and 2 bases from J, the gap between germline ends came to 7 bases. CDR3 in DNA: TGTGCCAGCAGCTACCCCTACACAGATACGCAGTATTTT. Translating it yields CASSYPYTDTQYF.

This sequence joins TRBV6-2 or TRBV6-3 and TRBJ1-2, with TRBD1 matching over 8 bases. CDR1 is MNHEY and CDR2 is SVGEGT in the germline V gene. The CDR3 totals 16 residues. J was trimmed by 5 bases and V by 4 bases; bases with no gene match: 12. DNA of the CDR3: TGTGCCAGCAGTTCCGGAACGGGACAGGCCTTTTATGGCTACACCTTC. Protein: CASSSGTGQAFYGYTF.